This T cell receptor beta chain comes out of a study of blood T cell repertoires in COVID-19. Clones were read by immunoSEQ multiplex PCR, and TCRdb kept only the in-frame ones, dropping some. This table has about 280,000 clones, around 85% appearing once. The sequencing sample was made of peripheral blood. This clonotype originated in a man aged 50-59 years with active or convalescent COVID-19.

The CDR3 DNA follows: TGTGCCAGCAGCCCTCAGCCCGACAGCAGGTACGAGCAGTACTTC. This gives the protein CASSPQPDSRYEQYF. The gene calls are TRBV5-4 and TRBJ2-7; a possible D gene is TRBD1 (5 bases). The CDR3 totals 15 residues. Trimming pared 4 bases from V and 4 bases from J, leaving 18 bases between. Germline CDR1 SGHNT, CDR2 YYREEE (reference sequence).